This section outlines one T cell receptor (beta chain) sequence together with its context. Antigen: not known. The sample is drawn from a study of T cell repertoires in aging, cancer and after chemotherapy. The study's findings and limits: Across the chemotherapy interval, each cancer cohort showed higher median generation probability, suggesting thymic rebound. Compared with age-matched healthy donors, untreated hematological or solid cancer patients showed higher blood TCR clonality.

Multiplex touch-down PCR with TRB-A/B primers amplified rearranged V-D-J TRB sequences. One entry per CDR3 protein results from TCRdb running MiXCR on the multiplex PCR reads. The data show some 11,000 distinct CDR3 sequences, around 42% seen once. In germline, CDR1 is MNHEY, CDR2 SVGAGI. With 6 bases removed from V and 0 bases from J, the gap between germline ends came to 12 bases. This CDR3 has 15 residues. The template was genomic DNA from peripheral blood, not RNA. The chain employs TRBV6-5 and TRBJ1-5; D is possibly TRBD1 (5 bases). This clonotype was obtained from a human donor in good health. The sequenced sample was blood. The chain's CDR3 is CASSAQGYSNQPQHF. The CDR3 DNA reads TGTGCCAGCAGCGCTCAGGGCTATAGCAATCAGCCCCAGCATTTT.